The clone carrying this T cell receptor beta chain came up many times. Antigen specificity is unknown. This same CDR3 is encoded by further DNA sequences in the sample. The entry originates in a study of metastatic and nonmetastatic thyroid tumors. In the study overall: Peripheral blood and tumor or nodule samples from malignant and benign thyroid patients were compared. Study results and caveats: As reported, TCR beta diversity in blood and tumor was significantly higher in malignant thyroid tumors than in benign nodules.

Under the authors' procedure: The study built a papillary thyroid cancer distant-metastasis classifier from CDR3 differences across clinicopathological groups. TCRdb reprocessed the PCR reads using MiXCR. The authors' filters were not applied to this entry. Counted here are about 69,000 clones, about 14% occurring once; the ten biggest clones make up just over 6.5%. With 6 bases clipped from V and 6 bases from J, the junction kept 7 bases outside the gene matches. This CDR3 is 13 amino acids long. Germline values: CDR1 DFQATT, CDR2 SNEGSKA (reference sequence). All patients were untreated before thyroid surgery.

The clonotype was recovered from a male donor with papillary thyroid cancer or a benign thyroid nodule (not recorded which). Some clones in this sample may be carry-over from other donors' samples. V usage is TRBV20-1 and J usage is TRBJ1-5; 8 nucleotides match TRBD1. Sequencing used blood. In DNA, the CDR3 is TGCAGTGCCAGGACAGGGTTCGGTCAGCCCCAGCATTTT. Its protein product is CSARTGFGQPQHF.